One sample yielded the 31 T cell receptor beta chains listed below, sequenced in a study of shared clonotypes between healthy human individuals. Only in-frame clones appear in the TCRdb table, and some are missing; sequencing was by immunoSEQ multiplex PCR. Seen here are 950,000 to 1,100,000 clones, around 75% observed once, and the top ten hold 1.5%. The material sequenced was memory CD4+ T cells sorted from blood. Noted subset: CD45RA-negative fraction. All receptors come from a man aged 18 to 30 in good health.

The rearrangement links TRBV5-1 to TRBJ2-5; 7 nucleotides align to TRBD1. After removal of 4 bases from V and 3 bases from J, the junction contained 12 bases not matched to a gene. Germline CDR1 SGHRS, CDR2 YFSETQ. The CDR3 has 16 residues. The CDR3 nucleotides are TGCGCCAGCAGCACCGGTTCCACAGGGGCGAAAGAGACCCAGTACTTC. Translated, it gives CASSTGSTGAKETQYF.

The chain links TRBV5-1 to TRBJ2-1; D gene ambiguous. The CDR3 is 14 residues long. The V end was cut by 0 bases, the J end by 7 bases, with 11 bases between. Germline V lookup: CDR1 SGHRS, CDR2 YFSETQ. CDR3 sequence (DNA): TGCGCCAGCAGCTTGGCCGAGACTTCAAATGAGCAGTTCTTC. This sequence encodes CASSLAETSNEQFF.

V and J are TRBV6-4 and TRBJ1-6, with D unclear. The CDR3 has 15 residues. Germline CDR1 is MRHNA and CDR2 is SNTAGT. V was clipped by 10 bases and J by 7 bases, with 20 bases between them. The CDR3 sequence is CATEPPGLQNSPLHF. Here the CDR3 DNA reads TGTGCCACCGAACCCCCCGGGTTGCAGAATTCACCCCTCCACTTT.

J is TRBJ2-3 and V is TRBV11-2; D ambiguous. Per germline, CDR1 SGHAT and CDR2 FQNNGV. The CDR3 has 15 residues. The V end was cut by 1 base, the J end by 4 bases, with 12 bases between. DNA for the CDR3: TGTGCCAGCAGCTTAGGCATAGCCCCGGCAGATACGCAGTATTTT. Protein sequence: CASSLGIAPADTQYF.

The chain has TRBV18 and TRBJ1-2; 7 nucleotides align to TRBD1. CDR3 length: 15 residues. V lost 6 bases, J lost 2 bases, and 9 bases stayed unmatched. Germline V gives CDR1 KGHSH, CDR2 LQKENI. CDR3 sequence (DNA): TGTGCCAGCTCGCCGGAGACAGGGACCAACTATGGCTACACCTTC. Translation gives CASSPETGTNYGYTF.

Only a few counts were recorded for this clone. The same CDR3 also results from other DNA sequences found in this sample. This chain joins TRBV6-1 and TRBJ2-7; unclear D gene. V was cut by 5 bases and J by 3 bases, with 8 bases left in between. The CDR3 contains 12 residues. Germline V CDR1 and CDR2: MNHNS, SASEGT. The CDR3 DNA is TGTGCCAGCAGTACCCAAGGCTACGAGCAGTACTTC. Translating gives CASSTQGYEQYF.

J is TRBJ1-2 and V is TRBV6-5; D unclear. There are 13 residues in the CDR3. Per germline, CDR1 MNHEY and CDR2 SVGAGI. With 0 bases removed from V and 6 bases from J, the gap between germline ends came to 8 bases. This CDR3 is CASSYSTGNGYTF. The CDR3 region has the DNA TGTGCCAGCAGTTACTCGACTGGGAATGGCTACACCTTC.

This clone was detected many times. This chain links TRBV15 with TRBJ2-3; D is possibly TRBD2 (6 bases). Germline lookup yields CDR1 LNHNV and CDR2 YYDKDF (reference sequence). CDR3 length: 14 amino acids. Trimming shortened V by 8 bases and J by 0 bases, and 12 bases separated the two germline ends. CDR3 DNA: TGTGCCACCGGCGTCGGGACTAGCACAGATACGCAGTATTTT. Amino acids: CATGVGTSTDTQYF.

The genes are TRBV5-8 and TRBJ2-1; D unresolved. Germline V gives CDR1 SGHTS, CDR2 YDEGEE. The CDR3 has 16 residues. V was trimmed by 1 base and J by 0 bases, leaving 11 bases between them. CDR3 bases: TGTGCCAGCAGCTTGTCTGGGTGGAGCTCCTACAATGAGCAGTTCTTC. Its translation: CASSLSGWSSYNEQFF.

The gene calls are TRBV7-8 and TRBJ2-1; D is perhaps TRBD2 (5 bases). The CDR3 loop spans 16 amino acids. V dropped 2 bases and J dropped 0 bases, with 11 bases sitting between them. CDR1 is SGHVS and CDR2 is FQNEAQ in the germline V gene. CDR3 residues: CASSLIRGSSYNEQFF. DNA of the CDR3: TGTGCCAGCAGCTTAATTCGGGGTAGCTCCTACAATGAGCAGTTCTTC. Drawing the rest from reference TRBV7-8 and TRBJ2-1, the complete variable domain is GAGVSQSPRYKVAKRGQDVALRCDPISGHVSLFWYQQALGQGPEFLTYFQNEAQLDKSGLPSDRFFAERPEGSVSTLKIQRTQQEDSAVYLCASSLIRGSSYNEQFFGPGTRLTVL.

This chain links TRBV28 with TRBJ2-5, with D possibly being TRBD1 (5 bases). CDR1 MDHEN and CDR2 SYDVKM come from the germline V gene. Trimming stripped 5 bases from V and 2 bases from J, with 12 bases between. This CDR3 is 14 amino acids long. Here the CDR3 DNA reads TGTGCCAGCAGTCGACCAGGGTTTCAAGAGACCCAGTACTTC. It translates to CASSRPGFQETQYF.

Comments on this clone: The sample carries other DNA sequences with the same CDR3. The chain carries TRBV5-1 and TRBJ2-5; tentative D call: TRBD2 (8 bases). Germline values: CDR1 SGHRS, CDR2 YFSETQ. Trimming pared 4 bases from V and 5 bases from J, leaving 15 bases between. The CDR3 is made up of 14 amino acids. The CDR3 is CASSPGRGRETQYF. CDR3 coding DNA: TGCGCCAGCAGCCCCGGGAGGGGGCGTGAGACCCAGTACTTC. The variable domain in full, with the rest retrieved from reference TRBV5-1 and TRBJ2-5, is KAGVTQTPRYLIKTRGQQVTLSCSPISGHRSVSWYQQTPGQGLQFLFEYFSETQRNKGNFPGRFSGRQFSNSRSEMNVSTLELGDSALYLCASSPGRGRETQYFGPGTRLLVL.

This clone was counted between two and nine times. The sample holds other DNA sequences that translate to the same CDR3. V is TRBV25-1 and J is TRBJ2-3, with D unclear. Germline CDR1 MGHDK, CDR2 SYGVNS. This CDR3 is built from 14 residues. V lost 6 bases to trimming and J lost 0 bases, with 10 bases between them. The CDR3 protein is CASSPSGSTDTQYF. CDR3 DNA sequence: TGTGCCAGCAGCCCCTCAGGTAGCACAGATACGCAGTATTTT.

This clone has a handful of counts. J is TRBJ1-4 and V is TRBV18, with D unclear. Germline values: CDR1 KGHSH, CDR2 LQKENI. CDR3 length: 15 residues. V lost 3 bases, J lost 5 bases, and 13 bases lay in between. CDR3 bases: TGTGCCAGCTCACCGATCGGGGAGAAAAATGAAAAACTGTTTTTT. Translated, it gives CASSPIGEKNEKLFF.

The rearrangement links TRBV9 to TRBJ2-3; 7 nucleotides line up with TRBD2. Germline loops: CDR1 SGDLS, CDR2 YYNGEE. Trimming at V came to 6 bases and at J to 0 bases, leaving 4 bases not matched to a gene. The CDR3 runs to 14 residues. The CDR3 sequence: CASTSGTSTDTQYF. The CDR3 nucleotides read TGTGCCAGCACCAGCGGGACTAGCACAGATACGCAGTATTTT.

The V and J genes are TRBV2 and TRBJ2-5; D is undetermined. Trimming removed 6 bases at V and 3 bases at J, with 5 bases between. The CDR3 has 11 amino acids. The germline V gene has CDR1 SNHLY and CDR2 FYNNEI. CDR3 sequence reads: CASRVKETQYF. In nucleotides, the CDR3 is TGTGCCAGCAGGGTAAAAGAGACCCAGTACTTC.

This clone has more than one count but fewer than ten. This chain connects TRBV18 to TRBJ1-1; D uncertain. This CDR3 region has 13 residues. Germline V gene sequence: CDR1 KGHSH, CDR2 LQKENI. Trimming cost V 3 bases and J 0 bases, with 5 bases left between them. The CDR3 is CASSPVVNTEAFF. The CDR3 DNA is TGTGCCAGCTCACCGGTAGTGAACACTGAAGCTTTCTTT.

The chain couples TRBV15 to TRBJ2-7; D unclear. The CDR3 has 15 amino acids. Trimming removed 0 bases from V and 0 bases from J, with 9 bases in between. Germline V gene data show CDR1 as LNHNV and CDR2 as YYDKDF (reference sequence). The CDR3 is CATSRDRFSSYEQYF. The CDR3 DNA is TGTGCCACCAGCAGAGACAGGTTTAGCTCCTACGAGCAGTACTTC.

This chain connects TRBV5-1 to TRBJ2-1; D remains unclear. CDR1 SGHRS and CDR2 YFSETQ come from the germline V gene. V was pared by 0 bases and J by 0 bases, with 10 bases between. The CDR3 extends over 16 amino acids. The CDR3 nucleotides are TGCGCCAGCAGCTTGGGGCTGCAGAGCTCCTACAATGAGCAGTTCTTC. Protein product: CASSLGLQSSYNEQFF.

This clone was seen just once. V usage is TRBV29-1 and J usage is TRBJ2-5; the D is unclear. V was cut by 4 bases and J by 2 bases, with 8 bases left in between. The germline gives CDR1 SQVTM, CDR2 ANQGSEA. There are 12 residues in the CDR3. CDR3 coding DNA: TGCAGCGTTGTGTTCAGTCAAGAGACCCAGTACTTC. Encoded protein: CSVVFSQETQYF.

The genes are TRBV9 and TRBJ1-1, with D perhaps matching TRBD1 (5 bases). Germline V CDR1 and CDR2: SGDLS, YYNGEE. The CDR3 loop spans 16 amino acids. V was shortened by 0 bases and J by 1 base, with 13 bases between the two germline ends. The CDR3 DNA reads as TGTGCCAGCAGCGTAGGAGGTGGGGCGTCGAACACTGAAGCTTTCTTT. It encodes CASSVGGGASNTEAFF.

J is TRBJ1-5 and V is TRBV11-2, with D unresolved. V was clipped by 1 base and J by 11 bases, with 15 bases between them. In germline, CDR1 is SGHAT, CDR2 FQNNGV. This CDR3 spans 14 amino acids. Here the CDR3 DNA reads TGTGCCAGCAGCTTAGGGACCCCGGGTGGGGCCCAGCATTTT. Its translation: CASSLGTPGGAQHF.

The chain carries TRBV4-2 and TRBJ2-2; tentatively, D is TRBD1 or TRBD2 (6 bases each). The CDR3 has 14 residues. V lost 4 bases and J 5 bases, leaving 11 bases between the germline ends. Germline CDR1 is LGHNA and CDR2 is YNFKEQ. The CDR3 DNA follows: TGTGCCAGCAGCCGCCAAGGGGGGACCGGGGAGCTGTTTTTT. Protein: CASSRQGGTGELFF.

This rearrangement joins TRBV9 to TRBJ1-3; 8 bases are a match to TRBD1. There are 16 residues in the CDR3. The germline CDR1 and CDR2 sequences are SGDLS and YYNGEE. J was trimmed by 4 bases and V by 3 bases; bases with no gene match: 9. The CDR3 here is CASSARQGKWGNTIYF. In DNA, the CDR3 is TGTGCCAGCAGCGCTCGACAGGGGAAGTGGGGAAACACCATATATTTT.

This clone was observed a handful of times. The gene calls are TRBV2 and TRBJ2-2, with a tentative D call TRBD2 (5 bases). Germline CDR1 is SNHLY and CDR2 is FYNNEI. V was shortened by 10 bases and J by 0 bases, with 9 bases between the two germline ends. This CDR3 is built from 13 residues. The CDR3 DNA follows: TGTGCCACTGGACTGACGAACACCGGGGAGCTGTTTTTT. This encodes CATGLTNTGELFF. The variable domain in full, with the rest retrieved from reference TRBV2 and TRBJ2-2, is EPEVTQTPSHQVTQMGQEVILRCVPISNHLYFYWYRQILGQKVEFLVSFYNNEISEKSEIFDDQFSVERPDGSNFTLKIRSTKLEDSAMYFCATGLTNTGELFFGEGSRLTVL.

On this clone: Other DNA sequences in this sample translate to the same CDR3. V gene TRBV18 combines with J gene TRBJ2-7, with 8 bases matching TRBD2. With V trimmed by 2 bases and J by 2 bases, 2 bases remained unmatched. The CDR3 sequence is 14 residues long. The germline gives CDR1 KGHSH, CDR2 LQKENI. This chain's CDR3 is CASSPSGGTYEQYF. The CDR3 DNA is TGTGCCAGCTCACCATCGGGGGGGACCTACGAGCAGTACTTC.

The chain is built from TRBV6-1 and TRBJ2-7; 9 nucleotides line up with TRBD2. Germline trimming cut 10 bases from V and 3 bases from J; bases unmatched to any gene: 10. Germline CDR1 reads MNHNS; CDR2 reads SASEGT. This CDR3 spans 14 amino acids. The CDR3 DNA reads TGTGCCACCCGGTTGGCGGGAGGGCTCTACGAGCAGTACTTC. It encodes CATRLAGGLYEQYF.

Turning to this clone: The sample contains more than one DNA sequence encoding this CDR3. The chain combines TRBV5-1 with TRBJ2-3; 11 bases are shared with TRBD2. This CDR3 comprises 16 residues. Germline lookup yields CDR1 SGHRS and CDR2 YFSETQ. The V gene end was trimmed by 4 bases and the J gene end by 1 base; junction bases not matched to a gene: 5. The DNA of the CDR3 is TGCGCCAGCAGCCTTAGCGGGGGGGCCGGCACAGATACGCAGTATTTT. Translating it yields CASSLSGGAGTDTQYF.

The chain recombines TRBV5-6 with TRBJ1-6; tentatively, D is TRBD1 (5 bases). Germline CDR1 is SGHDT and CDR2 is YYEEEE. The CDR3 contains 17 residues. Trimming took off 6 bases at V and 0 bases at J, with 16 bases between the two ends. As DNA, the CDR3 is TGTGCCAGCACCGCCGGGGCTCTCAGCTCCTATAATTCACCCCTCCACTTT. Protein: CASTAGALSSYNSPLHF. Full variable domain (missing parts from reference TRBV5-6 and TRBJ1-6): DAGVTQSPTHLIKTRGQQVTLRCSPKSGHDTVSWYQQALGQGPQFIFQYYEEEERQRGNFPDRFSGHQFPNYSSELNVNALLLGDSALYLCASTAGALSSYNSPLHFGNGTRLTVT.

The rearrangement links TRBV7-3 to TRBJ2-2, with TRBD2 identical over 7 bases. After removal of 1 base from V and 5 bases from J, the junction contained 7 bases not matched to a gene. CDR1 and CDR2 (germline): SGHTA, FQGTGA. The CDR3 contains 16 residues. The CDR3 region has the DNA TGTGCCAGCAGCTTAAACCCTAGCGGACTGACCGGGGAGCTGTTTTTT. As protein: CASSLNPSGLTGELFF.

V is TRBV5-1 and J is TRBJ2-1, with TRBD2 identical over 9 bases. Trimming at V came to 4 bases and at J to 0 bases, leaving 8 bases not matched to a gene. The CDR3 sequence is 17 residues long. The germline V gene has CDR1 SGHRS and CDR2 YFSETQ. In nucleotides, the CDR3 is TGCGCCAGCAGCCCGGGGACTAGCCGATTCTCCTACAATGAGCAGTTCTTC. The encoded protein is CASSPGTSRFSYNEQFF. Full variable domain (rest looked up from reference TRBV5-1 and TRBJ2-1): KAGVTQTPRYLIKTRGQQVTLSCSPISGHRSVSWYQQTPGQGLQFLFEYFSETQRNKGNFPGRFSGRQFSNSRSEMNVSTLELGDSALYLCASSPGTSRFSYNEQFFGPGTRLTVL.